These 21 T cell receptor beta chains share one sample of origin, sequenced in a study of T cell repertoires in cytomegalovirus infection. TCRdb fed the reads into MiXCR, producing one record per CDR3 protein. The sample records 250,000 or so distinct CDR3 sequences, about a sixth being singletons. The specimen was CD8+ T cells from PBMCs. The receptors originated from a human donor in good health (CMV status not recorded). Some clones in this sample may be carry-over from other donors' samples.

This clonotype was detected only a few times. Sequence at one end of the junction differs from germline and may be a read error. The rearrangement joins TRBV5-3 to TRBJ2-3; tentative D call: TRBD1 (6 bases). TRBV5-3 falls under the ORF class, with uncertain function. The CDR3 loop spans 12 amino acids. CDR3 sequence: CASSWGRDTQYF. In DNA form, the CDR3 reads TGTGCCAGCAGCTGGGGGCGAGATACGCAGTATTTT.

This clonotype was detected a few times. The rearrangement links TRBV9 to TRBJ1-4; TRBD1 matches at 7 bases. The CDR3 loop spans 15 amino acids. J lost 0 bases, V lost 3 bases, and 2 bases had no gene match. Per germline, CDR1 SGDLS and CDR2 YYNGEE. This CDR3 reads CASSAGGSTNEKLFF. The DNA of the CDR3 is TGTGCCAGCAGCGCAGGGGGTTCAACTAATGAAAAACTGTTTTTT.

The chain combines TRBV7-9 with TRBJ2-1, with D maybe TRBD2 (5 bases). CDR3 length: 13 amino acids. Germline CDR1 is SEHNR and CDR2 is FQNEAQ (reference sequence). Trimming took off 0 bases at V and 8 bases at J, with 8 bases between the two ends. This CDR3 reads CASSLAGDDEQFF. Here the CDR3 DNA reads TGTGCCAGCAGCTTAGCCGGGGATGATGAGCAGTTCTTC.

This chain joins TRBV20-1 and TRBJ2-7; D gene ambiguous. This CDR3 is 13 amino acids long. The V end was cut by 3 bases, the J end by 0 bases, with 9 bases between. Looked up from germline, CDR1 is DFQATT and CDR2 is SNEGSKA (reference sequence). In DNA, the CDR3 is TGCAGTGCTAGTTCCGCAGACTCCTACGAGCAGTACTTC. This gives the protein CSASSADSYEQYF.

The chain combines TRBV4-1 with TRBJ1-2; 11 nucleotides align to TRBD1. CDR1 is MGHRA, CDR2 YSYEKL, per germline. The junction had 5 bases not matched to a gene; V was cut back by 4 bases and J by 4 bases. The CDR3 sequence is 15 residues long. The CDR3 region is CASSRVGQGAYGYTF. As DNA, the CDR3 is TGCGCCAGCAGCCGAGTAGGACAGGGGGCCTATGGCTACACCTTC.

In its sample, this clonotype was seen a few times. The genes are TRBV5-4 and TRBJ1-1; D gene ambiguous. The ends were cut back, 1 base at V and 3 bases at J, with 4 bases in the middle. The CDR3 consists of 12 residues. Germline-derived CDR1 and CDR2 are SGHNT and YYREEE (reference sequence). The chain's CDR3 is CASSLSYTEAFF. Written as DNA, the CDR3 is TGTGCCAGCAGCTTGAGCTACACTGAAGCTTTCTTT.

The rearrangement links TRBV7-9 to TRBJ1-2; 9 bases map to TRBD1. V lost 5 bases and J lost 8; bases outside the gene matches: 9. CDR3 size: 14 residues. Germline V gene sequence: CDR1 SEHNR, CDR2 FQNEAQ (reference sequence). The CDR3 bases are TGTGCCAGCAGCCCGGACAGGGGCTGGTGGGGCTACACCTTC. Translation gives CASSPDRGWWGYTF.

The genes are TRBV20-1 and TRBJ1-2; 10 bases line up with TRBD1. The CDR3 has 14 residues. CDR1 and CDR2 (germline): DFQATT, SNEGSKA (reference sequence). The trim removed 6 bases at V and 2 bases at J, leaving 6 bases unmatched. CDR3 protein: CSADDRGRNYGYTF. The CDR3 nucleotides read TGCAGTGCCGACGACAGGGGGCGAAACTATGGCTACACCTTC.

This clonotype was picked up many times. The chain uses TRBV7-2 and TRBJ2-7; D gene uncertain. V was clipped by 3 bases and J by 2 bases, with 8 bases between them. CDR3 length: 13 residues. CDR1 and CDR2 from the germline V gene are SGHTA and FQGNSA. The CDR3 region is CASSFSQAYEQYF. In nucleotides, the CDR3 is TGTGCCAGCAGCTTTTCTCAGGCCTACGAGCAGTACTTC.

V gene TRBV28 combines with J gene TRBJ2-1; D tentatively reads TRBD1 or TRBD2 (5 bases each). Germline CDR1 is MDHEN and CDR2 is SYDVKM. Trimming took off 6 bases at V and 4 bases at J, with 16 bases between the two ends. The CDR3 is 15 amino acids. This CDR3 is CASSPGQRVYNEQFF. The CDR3 coding sequence is TGTGCCAGCAGCCCGGGGCAGAGAGTATACAATGAGCAGTTCTTC.

The genes are TRBV7-2 and TRBJ1-6; D is undetermined. The CDR3 is made up of 15 amino acids. Trimming cost V 4 bases and J 0 bases, with 7 bases left between them. Germline loops: CDR1 SGHTA, CDR2 FQGNSA. The CDR3 coding sequence is TGTGCCAGCAGCTACAGCCGCTCCTATAATTCACCCCTCCACTTT. This codes for CASSYSRSYNSPLHF.

Many counts were recorded for this clonotype. The V call is TRBV27, the J call TRBJ2-2; possible D gene TRBD1, 5 bases. Trimming stripped 5 bases from V and 4 bases from J, with 11 bases between. Germline assignment: CDR1 MNHEY and CDR2 SMNVEV (reference sequence). The CDR3 has 14 residues. The CDR3 DNA follows: TGTGCCAGCAGTAGCTCGACAGTCACCGGGGAGCTGTTTTTT. The encoded protein is CASSSSTVTGELFF.

This clonotype was counted many times. V usage is TRBV7-8 and J usage is TRBJ2-7; D is unclear. Germline V lookup: CDR1 SGHVS, CDR2 FQNEAQ. V shed 1 base and J shed 7 bases, with 11 bases lying between them. The CDR3 spans 13 residues. CDR3 amino acids: CASSLEDPSEQYF. Here the CDR3 DNA reads TGTGCCAGCAGCTTAGAGGACCCTAGTGAGCAGTACTTC.

The chain carries TRBV20-1 and TRBJ2-7; a weak D match, TRBD2 (6 bases). CDR1 is DFQATT and CDR2 is SNEGSKA in the germline V gene (reference sequence). This CDR3 spans 14 amino acids. The V end lost 6 bases, the J end lost 0 bases, and 15 bases lay between the germline ends. The CDR3 DNA reads TGCAGTGCGCGGGCGGGACTGGGCTCCTACGAGCAGTACTTC. Amino acid sequence: CSARAGLGSYEQYF.

At least ten counts were recorded for this clonotype. The CDR3 bases are TGTGCCAGCACATCCCGCGAATACGGAACGAACACTGAAGCTTTCTTT. The encoded protein is CASTSREYGTNTEAFF. The rearrangement uses TRBV7-2 and TRBJ1-1; D remains unclear. CDR3 length equals 16 residues. Trimming left V 7 bases short and J 1 base short, with 19 bases between. From germline, CDR1 is SGHTA and CDR2 FQGNSA.

This clonotype has a handful of counts. CDR3 sequence (DNA): TGTGCCAGCAGTTGGGTTGCAGGGCGAACGGAGACCCAGTACTTC. It translates to CASSWVAGRTETQYF. The V gene is TRBV28, the J gene TRBJ2-5; TRBD1 might be the D (5 bases). The germline CDR1 and CDR2 sequences are MDHEN and SYDVKM. V was clipped by 4 bases and J by 5 bases, with 17 bases between them. This CDR3 has 15 residues.

This sequence joins TRBV29-1 and TRBJ2-7; TRBD1 aligns across 7 bases. The CDR3 extends over 13 amino acids. CDR1 and CDR2 (germline): SQVTM, ANQGSEA. V was pared by 8 bases and J by 5 bases, with 12 bases of the junction left unmatched. CDR3 nucleotides: TGCAGCATTCGGACAGGATTAGCTAACGAGCAGTACTTC. It yields the protein CSIRTGLANEQYF.

In this sample, this clonotype turned up many times. The chain recombines TRBV7-9 with TRBJ2-1, with 8 positions matching TRBD1. Looked up from germline, CDR1 is SEHNR and CDR2 is FQNEAQ (reference sequence). With V trimmed by 4 bases and J by 2 bases, 7 bases remained unmatched. CDR3 length: 16 residues. The CDR3: CASSSSRQGPYNEQFF. The CDR3 nucleotides are TGTGCCAGCAGCTCCTCGCGACAGGGGCCCTACAATGAGCAGTTCTTC.

V usage is TRBV7-4 and J usage is TRBJ1-2; TRBD1 might be the D (5 bases). CDR3 length: 15 residues. V was cut by 5 bases and J by 8 bases, with 21 bases left in between. Germline V gene lookup returns CDR1 SGHVT and CDR2 SQSDAQ. The CDR3 reads CASSRPVGATWGYTF. In DNA form, the CDR3 reads TGTGCCAGCAGCCGCCCGGTAGGGGCGACGTGGGGCTACACCTTC.

Many counts were recorded for this clonotype. The rearrangement links TRBV3-1 to TRBJ2-7; 9 bases are shared with TRBD1. V shed 0 bases, J shed 6 bases, and the junction held 6 bases outside the gene matches. CDR1 and CDR2 from the germline V gene are LGHDT and YNNKEL (reference sequence). The CDR3 is 15 amino acids. The CDR3 region is CASSQDWDRVGEQYF. The CDR3 DNA is TGTGCCAGCAGCCAAGATTGGGACAGGGTCGGCGAGCAGTACTTC.

The chain uses TRBV7-2 and TRBJ1-4; D call uncertain. Germline lookup yields CDR1 SGHTA and CDR2 FQGNSA. V lost 3 bases to trimming and J lost 7 bases, with 12 bases between them. The CDR3 length is 14 residues. CDR3 sequence: CASSFRVSGEKLFF. DNA for the CDR3: TGTGCCAGCAGCTTTCGGGTTTCGGGTGAAAAACTGTTTTTT.